This T cell receptor (beta chain) was recovered during a study of T cell responses to AZD1222 COVID-19 vaccine. As for the study in general: It was second doses at about 4 or about 12 weeks that were pooled. General study points: Baseline antibody screening turned up just a handful of seropositive AZD1222 recipients.

TCRdb's copy holds only in-frame clones and misses some; the assay was immunoSEQ multiplex PCR. The sample has approximately 140,000 clones, 90% seen once. The germline CDR1 and CDR2 sequences are LGHNA and YNFKEQ. The CDR3 has 16 residues. V was trimmed by 1 base and J by 1 base, leaving 13 bases between them. Concerning this clone itself: The antigen is unknown.

The TCR originated in an adult in good health. Here the sequenced sample was peripheral blood, taken on day 0 of AZD1222 vaccination. This chain uses TRBV4-2 with TRBJ1-1, with D tentatively TRBD1 (5 bases). The CDR3 reads CASSQVGRAGNTEAFF. CDR3 DNA: TGTGCCAGCAGCCAAGTGGGGCGGGCAGGGAACACTGAAGCTTTCTTT.